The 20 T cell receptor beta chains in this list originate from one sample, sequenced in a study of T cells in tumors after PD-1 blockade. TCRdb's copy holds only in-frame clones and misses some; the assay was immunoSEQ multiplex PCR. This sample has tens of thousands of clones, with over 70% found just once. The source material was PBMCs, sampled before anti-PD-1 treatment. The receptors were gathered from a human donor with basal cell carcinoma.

The CDR3 sequence: CASSSPGSNQPQHF. The CDR3 nucleotides read TGTGCCAGCAGTTCCCCCGGGAGCAATCAGCCCCAGCATTTT. The rearrangement links TRBV27 to TRBJ1-5; D unresolved. V was shortened by 4 bases and J by 1 base, with 8 bases between the two germline ends. Germline V gene lookup returns CDR1 MNHEY and CDR2 SMNVEV (reference sequence). The CDR3 runs to 14 residues.

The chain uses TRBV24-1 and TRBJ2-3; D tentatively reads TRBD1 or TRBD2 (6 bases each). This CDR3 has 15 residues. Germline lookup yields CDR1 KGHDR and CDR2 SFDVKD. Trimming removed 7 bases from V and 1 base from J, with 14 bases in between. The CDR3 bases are TGTGCCACCAGACCCAGGGGAGGAGGCACAGATACGCAGTATTTT. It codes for CATRPRGGGTDTQYF.

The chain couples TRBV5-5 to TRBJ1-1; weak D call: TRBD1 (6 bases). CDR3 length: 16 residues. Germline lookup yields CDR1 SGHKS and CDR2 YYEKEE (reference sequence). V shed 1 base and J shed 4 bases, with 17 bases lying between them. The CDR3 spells CASSLKGGGGSTEAFF. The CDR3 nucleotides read TGTGCCAGCAGCTTGAAAGGAGGGGGTGGAAGCACTGAAGCTTTCTTT. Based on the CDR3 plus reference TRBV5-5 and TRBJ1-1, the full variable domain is DAGVTQSPTHLIKTRGQQVTLRCSPISGHKSVSWYQQVLGQGPQFIFQYYEKEERGRGNFPDRFSARQFPNYSSELNVNALLLGDSALYLCASSLKGGGGSTEAFFGQGTRLTVV.

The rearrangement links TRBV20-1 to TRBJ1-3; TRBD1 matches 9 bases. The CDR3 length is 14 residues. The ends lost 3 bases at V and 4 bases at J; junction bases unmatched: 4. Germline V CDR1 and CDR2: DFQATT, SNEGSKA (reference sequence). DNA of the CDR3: TGCAGTGCTAGTCCGGGACAGGGAGGAAACACCATATATTTT. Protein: CSASPGQGGNTIYF.

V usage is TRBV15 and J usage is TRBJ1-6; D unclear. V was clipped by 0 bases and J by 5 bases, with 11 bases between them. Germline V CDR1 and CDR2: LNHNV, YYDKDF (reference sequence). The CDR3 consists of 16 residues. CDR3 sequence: CATSRDHGENNSPLHF. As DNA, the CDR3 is TGTGCCACCAGCAGAGATCATGGGGAGAATAATTCACCCCTCCACTTT.

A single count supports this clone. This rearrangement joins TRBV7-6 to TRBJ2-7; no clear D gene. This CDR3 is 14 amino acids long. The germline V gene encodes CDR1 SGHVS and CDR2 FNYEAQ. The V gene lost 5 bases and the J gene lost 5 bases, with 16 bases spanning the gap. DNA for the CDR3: TGTGCCAGCAGCCGTTCCCCTGTATTCGACGAGCAGTACTTC. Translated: CASSRSPVFDEQYF.

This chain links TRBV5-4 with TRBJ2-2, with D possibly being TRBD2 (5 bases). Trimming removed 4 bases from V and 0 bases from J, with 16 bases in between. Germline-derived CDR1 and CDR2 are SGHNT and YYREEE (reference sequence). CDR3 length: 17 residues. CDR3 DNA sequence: TGTGCCAGCAGCACACGACTAACCTTTGCGAACACCGGGGAGCTGTTTTTT. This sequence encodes CASSTRLTFANTGELFF.

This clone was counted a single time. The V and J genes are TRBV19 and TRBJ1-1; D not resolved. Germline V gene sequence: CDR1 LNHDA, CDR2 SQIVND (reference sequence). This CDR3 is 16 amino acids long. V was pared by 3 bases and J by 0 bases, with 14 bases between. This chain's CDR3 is CASSIPAGGLNTEAFF. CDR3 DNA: TGTGCCAGTAGTATCCCTGCGGGCGGACTGAACACTGAAGCTTTCTTT.

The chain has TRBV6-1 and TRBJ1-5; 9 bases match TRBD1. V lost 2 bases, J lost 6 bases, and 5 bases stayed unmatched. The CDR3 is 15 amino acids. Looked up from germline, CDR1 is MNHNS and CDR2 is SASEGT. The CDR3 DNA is TGTGCCAGCAGTGAACCTACAGGGGGCGGTCAGCCCCAGCATTTT. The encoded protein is CASSEPTGGGQPQHF.

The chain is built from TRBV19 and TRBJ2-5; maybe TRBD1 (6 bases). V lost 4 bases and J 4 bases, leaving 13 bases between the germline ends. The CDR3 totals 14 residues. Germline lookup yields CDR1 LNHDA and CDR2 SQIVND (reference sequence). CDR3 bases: TGTGCCAGTAGTACTCAGGGGATGCGAGAGACCCAGTACTTC. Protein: CASSTQGMRETQYF.

The CDR3 sequence: CASSSRQGPEFF. The CDR3 DNA reads TGTGCCAGCAGTTCCCGACAGGGGCCAGAGTTTTTT. The chain is built from TRBV6-5 and TRBJ1-4, with 8 bases that match TRBD1. The CDR3 extends over 12 amino acids. V was pared by 4 bases and J by 16 bases, with 8 bases of the junction left unmatched. CDR1 MNHEY and CDR2 SVGAGI come from the germline V gene.

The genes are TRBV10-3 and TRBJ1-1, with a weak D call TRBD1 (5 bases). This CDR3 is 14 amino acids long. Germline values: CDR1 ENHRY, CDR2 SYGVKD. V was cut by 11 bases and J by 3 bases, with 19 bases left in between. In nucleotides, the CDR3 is TGTGCCGCCCGCCCGGGGGTACCGGACACTGAAGCTTTCTTT. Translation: CAARPGVPDTEAFF.

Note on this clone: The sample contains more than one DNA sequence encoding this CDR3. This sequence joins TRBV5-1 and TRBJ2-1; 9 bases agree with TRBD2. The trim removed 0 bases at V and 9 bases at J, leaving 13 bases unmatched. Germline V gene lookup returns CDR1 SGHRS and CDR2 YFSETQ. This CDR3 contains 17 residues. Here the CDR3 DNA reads TGCGCCAGCAGCTTGGGGCCCGGGGGCGGGGGGGCCTCTGAGCAGTTCTTC. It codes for CASSLGPGGGGASEQFF.

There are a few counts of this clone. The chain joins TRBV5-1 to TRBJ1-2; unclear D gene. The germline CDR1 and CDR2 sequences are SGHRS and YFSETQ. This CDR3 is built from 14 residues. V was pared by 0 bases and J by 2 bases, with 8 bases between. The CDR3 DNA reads TGCGCCAGCAGCTTGGACGTTCAAAACTATGGCTACACCTTC. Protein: CASSLDVQNYGYTF.

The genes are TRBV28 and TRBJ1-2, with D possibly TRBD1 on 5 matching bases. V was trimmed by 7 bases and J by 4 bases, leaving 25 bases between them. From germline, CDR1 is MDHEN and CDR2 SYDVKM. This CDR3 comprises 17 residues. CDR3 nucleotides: TGTGCCAGCACTCAAATGGACGGGGAGGGGTTGATCTATGGCTACACCTTC. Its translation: CASTQMDGEGLIYGYTF.

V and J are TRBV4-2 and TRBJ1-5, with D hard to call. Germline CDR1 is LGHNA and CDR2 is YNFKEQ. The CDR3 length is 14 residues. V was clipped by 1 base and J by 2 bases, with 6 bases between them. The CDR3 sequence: CASSQGTGNQPQHF. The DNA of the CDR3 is TGTGCCAGCAGCCAAGGGACTGGCAATCAGCCCCAGCATTTT.

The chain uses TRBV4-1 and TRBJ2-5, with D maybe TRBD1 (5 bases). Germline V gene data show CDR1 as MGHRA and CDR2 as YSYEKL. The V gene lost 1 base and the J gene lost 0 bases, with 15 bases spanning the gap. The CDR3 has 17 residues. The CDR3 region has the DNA TGCGCCAGCAGCCAAGGCTCCCTATACAGGTACCAAGAGACCCAGTACTTC. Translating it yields CASSQGSLYRYQETQYF.

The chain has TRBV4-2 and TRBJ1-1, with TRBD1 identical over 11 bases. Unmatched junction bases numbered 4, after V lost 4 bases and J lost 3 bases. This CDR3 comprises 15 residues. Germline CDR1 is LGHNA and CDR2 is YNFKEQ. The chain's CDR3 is CASSRQGQGDTEAFF. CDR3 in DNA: TGTGCCAGCAGCCGACAGGGACAGGGGGACACTGAAGCTTTCTTT.

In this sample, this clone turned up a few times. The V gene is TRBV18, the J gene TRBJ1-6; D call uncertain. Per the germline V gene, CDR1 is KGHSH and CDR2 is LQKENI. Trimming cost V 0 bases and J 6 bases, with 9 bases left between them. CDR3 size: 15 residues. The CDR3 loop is CASSPPALFNSPLHF. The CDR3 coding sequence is TGTGCCAGCTCACCACCGGCACTTTTTAATTCACCCCTCCACTTT. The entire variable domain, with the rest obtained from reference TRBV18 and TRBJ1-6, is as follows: NAGVMQNPRHLVRRRGQEARLRCSPMKGHSHVYWYRQLPEEGLKFMVYLQKENIIDESGMPKERFSAEFPKEGPSILRIQQVVRGDSAAYFCASSPPALFNSPLHFGNGTRLTVT.

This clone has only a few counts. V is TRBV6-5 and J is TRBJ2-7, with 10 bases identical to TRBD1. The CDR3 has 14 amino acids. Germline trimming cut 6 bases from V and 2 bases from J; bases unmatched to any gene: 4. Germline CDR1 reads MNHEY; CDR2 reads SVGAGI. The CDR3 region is CASRPTGGPYEQYF. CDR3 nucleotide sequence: TGTGCCAGCAGGCCGACAGGGGGCCCCTACGAGCAGTACTTC.